What follows is one TCR beta chain and its context. Its antigen has not been determined. No much larger clone is present one base from it, and per-base qualities are unavailable. The germline V gene (reference sequence) provides CDR1 MNHNY and CDR2 SVGAGI. V sheds 7 bases and J sheds 4 bases, leaving 14 bases between their ends. Its CDR3 holds 14 amino acids, cysteine through phenylalanine. The kept DNA is CDR3 alone, 42 bases in frame from the first base. The record originates from a study of cytomegalovirus exposure and HLA in healthy donors (dated by TCRdb to 2016 to 2017). Describing the broader study: An earlier analysis of several hundred of the donors reported approximately 280 Gb of sequence data and approximately 120 million unique TCR beta sequences obtained from approximately 180 million T cells. An early release covering approximately 600 HLA-typed donors comprised around 300 gigabases of sequencing data and some 79 million unique TCR sequences. Among the roughly 430 genotyped donors, about 83% belonged to the genetic ancestry cluster associated with self-reported Caucasian donors. The study aimed to test whether signatures of past pathogen exposure could be identified by cataloging public T cell receptors. The study used immunosequencing to profile the T cell repertoires of approximately 650 subjects and linked those repertoires to cytomegalovirus serostatus. Along with the approximately 620-subject first cohort, a separate validation cohort of over a hundred different subjects was used. High-throughput TCR immunosequencing, statistical association of individual TCRs with disease status, and machine learning were combined to predict cytomegalovirus infection status. A later analysis re-examined previously published TCR beta repertoires from 600 to 700 donors and added high-resolution HLA genotyping to investigate patterns of TCR occurrence. The later analysis used no new phenotypic data to find candidate immune exposures, relying instead on TCR beta sequences and their occurrence across donors. An earlier analysis of approximately 500 of the donors applied high-throughput TCR beta sequencing to assess whether each TCR beta V gene segment acted as functional or pseudogenic. Donor age, sex, ethnicity and CMV serostatus were collected together with the repertoire data. Genome-wide SNP genotypes for about 65% of the 666 donors were used in a later genetic analysis, which treated that subset as a discovery cohort. All discovery cohort repertoires had been generated on a single sequencing platform. HLA typing covered class I and class II loci at four-digit resolution. The number of typed donors differed by locus: about 620-630 for A, B, C, DRB1 and DQB1; approximately 520 for DQA1; approximately 600 for DPA1; and around 490 for DPB1. Because of strong linkage in the cohort, roughly five DR-DQ haplotypes were treated as single units for association and clustering. On average, roughly 240,000 unique TCR beta nucleotide sequences were sequenced per donor among some 430 genotyped donors of the cohort, with 15% to 20% of those sequences being non-productive.

The library was made by the immunoSEQ multiplex PCR assay. For the multiplex PCR, a mixture combining 60 forward primers for TCR Vbeta segments and 13 reverse primers for TCR Jbeta segments was used. A multiplex PCR assay on genomic DNA amplified the CDR3 region of rearranged TCR beta genes. The amplified TCR beta libraries were sequenced on the Illumina HiSeq System as 87-base-pair reads. Per the authors' processing: A later analysis tallied tens of millions of unique TCR beta chains across the 666 repertoires, and about 10 million of those chains were shared by two or more donors. To remove PCR and sequencing errors, raw reads were error-corrected and collapsed into unique sequences using a nearest-neighbor algorithm that merged closely related sequences. V, D and J gene segments were assigned by aligning CDR3 sequences to IMGT reference sequences. For a sequence to be retained, a match of at least six nucleotides to both a V gene segment and a J gene segment was required. Rearrangements were classified as productive when the CDR3 lacked stop codons and remained in frame with V and J, and all other rearrangements were classified as non-productive. Following IMGT convention, CDR3 was defined as the stretch from the second conserved V-encoded cysteine up to the conserved J-encoded phenylalanine. In an earlier analysis of 587 of the donors, sequences lacking an unambiguous match to a single V gene segment were excluded. In an earlier analysis of roughly 600 of the donors, a V segment was called functional when productive rearrangements were above 56.7%, and segregating when the standard deviation between donors exceeded 5%. A statistical classification framework was built for diagnosing cytomegalovirus status from the catalog of TCR beta chain sequences. In a later analysis, V and J genes were assigned by comparing TCR nucleotide sequences against IMGT/GENE-DB human TR gene sequences. Using the TCRdist pipeline, a later analysis assigned CDR3 sequences along with most-parsimonious VDJ recombination scenarios. In a later analysis, each TCR beta chain was defined by its CDR3 amino acid sequence together with its V-gene family, and reads without a unique V-gene family were excluded. As a way to deal with suspected cross-contamination and a sequencing artifact, a later analysis dropped 450 to 600 nucleotide sequences that were highly shared and had low generation probability. In a later analysis, a clonal expansion index was calculated for each public chain from normalized within-repertoire ranks of inferred template counts. In a later analysis, generation probabilities were computed with a VDJ recombination model fitted to out-of-frame rearrangements, and the resulting probabilities were checked against IGoR. In a later analysis, TCR-TCR, TCR-HLA and TCR-CMV co-occurrence was scored with hypergeometric tests, and a repertoire-size bias correction was applied to TCR pairs. In a later analysis, false discovery rates were estimated by permuting HLA or CMV assignments 20 times. A later analysis grouped co-occurring TCRs with DBSCAN, adding TCRdist sequence similarity when clustering within HLA-allele-positive subsets. For co-occurrence clustering, repertoires with fewer than 30,000 or more than 120,000 public chains were excluded, along with a handful of repertoires with anomalous nucleotide sharing. TCRdb provides this immuneACCESS table in a form limited to in-frame rearrangements. Some clones are lacking; in checked studies, under half of them reflect an unresolved V gene, and why the rest are absent is not known. V and J calls plus clone size are reproduced from that table; the DNA served to infer D and trimming. The sample has about 130,000 clones on record, roughly three quarters of them singletons. The ten largest make up around 1.3% of the sample.

The cohort was made up of 650 to 700 healthy bone marrow donors. All cohort members were sampled while nominally healthy, although unrecorded immune exposures were likely present. The donor was CMV seronegative and was included in the group of hundreds of seronegative cohort members. A peripheral blood sample was provided by each donor, and peripheral blood mononuclear cells were used for TCR beta sequencing. The Qiagen DNeasy Blood Extraction Kit was used to extract genomic DNA from the blood cell samples. What the authors observed across the whole study: The classifier was reported to diagnose cytomegalovirus status with high specificity and sensitivity in both the original cohort and the validation cohort. In a later analysis, 15,000 to 20,000 TCR beta sequences were associated with specific HLA alleles at a false discovery rate of 0.05. While some public TCRs were present in many individuals, most TCR sequences turned up only very rarely across donors. Because counts were too low, roughly 17 rarely observed V segments, including chromosome 9 orphons, were left out of the earlier analysis of some 600 of the donors. The study listed 150 to 200 TCR beta chains as associated with cytomegalovirus. A group of highly shared sequence variants was considered likely to be a technical artifact of the sequencing pipeline. Immune exposure information for the cohort was limited to CMV serostatus. A further reported finding was that TCR beta sequences accurately predicted the HLA-A and HLA-B alleles for most subjects in the first cohort. Sequencing depth was assumed to be roughly uniform across donors in the presence/absence analyses, though that assumption may not hold. The cohort was sequenced for TCR beta chains only, and without alpha or paired-chain data the features that could be detected were limited. The authors suggested that the approach could potentially be generalized to other disease states and immunological phenotypes. A few of the identified cytomegalovirus-associated TCR beta chains were confirmed in vitro to be specific for cytomegalovirus antigens. When HLA alleles, especially DR and DQ, strongly co-occurred, attributing TCR associations to individual alleles was difficult. In an earlier analysis of some 550 of the donors, most TCR beta V segments were observed in productive rearrangements about 90% or about 30% of the time, broadly matching IMGT annotations. According to a later genetic analysis, donors in an Asian-associated ancestry cluster had fewer N-insertions in productive TCRs than the approximately 700-donor mean. Because HLA typing was unavailable for some donors at each locus, only the typed subset was used in association tests. Correlated functional status among segregating V segments might be attributable to linkage disequilibrium, but an unknown experimental factor could not be ruled out. Because the 87-base-pair reads could not distinguish some IMGT-functional V segments, including TRBV6-2 and TRBV6-3, those segments were excluded. A later analysis reported that several top co-occurrence clusters appeared linked to parvovirus B19, influenza, CMV and Epstein-Barr virus. A later genetic analysis associated a missense DCLRE1C variant with V-gene and J-gene trimming of TCR beta chains, and an independent cohort replicated the association. A later analysis found that HLA-associated TCR beta chains were more clonally expanded and had lower generation probabilities than equally common non-associated chains. A later analysis found that most CMV-associated TCR beta chains appeared HLA-restricted, with HLA associations seemingly driven largely by CMV exposure. According to a later analysis, TCR association rates differed among HLA loci, with DRB1 alleles showing the most associated TCRs and HLA-C alleles showing the fewest.

This TCR came from a middle-aged woman in good health and CMV-seronegative. This sequence uses TRBV6-6 and TRBJ1-5; the D gene is perhaps TRBD1, from 6 matching bases. The specimen sequenced was PBMCs. At the DNA level, the sequence is TGTGCCAGCATTAAACAGGGATGGAATCAGCCCCAGCATTTT. Translated, this is CASIKQGWNQPQHF.